The rows below give T cell receptor beta chains drawn from one sample of a study of early T cells in non-severe SARS-CoV-2 infection. TCRdb re-called the 5' RACE reads with MiXCR, one entry per CDR3 protein. In the table there are 87,000 or so distinct CDR3 sequences, 12% to 15% of which are singletons. Sequenced material: whole blood. These receptors were obtained from an adult who was a healthcare worker with PCR-confirmed SARS-CoV-2 infection or an uninfected control (not recorded which). The CDR3 runs from the conserved cysteine through the conserved F or W. Fields, in order: clone size, V gene, D gene, J gene, CDR3 protein, CDR3 DNA. D genes are given only for firm matches. Expanded clones get a size class; other rows say once, few or many, or leave the size out.

size: .; V: TRBV28; D: TRBD1; J: TRBJ1-1; CDR3: CAVGTGLTEAFF; DNA: TGTGCCGTAGGGACAGGACTTACTGAAGCTTTCTTT
size: .; V: TRBV29-1; D: .; J: TRBJ2-5; CDR3: CSVALRQGGETQYF; DNA: TGCAGCGTTGCTTTGAGACAGGGAGGTGAGACCCAGTACTTC
size: .; V: TRBV12-3/TRBV12-4; D: .; J: TRBJ2-5; CDR3: CASHGHRQETQYF; DNA: TGTGCCAGCCATGGACACCGACAAGAGACCCAGTACTTC
size: .; V: TRBV2; D: TRBD1; J: TRBJ1-4; CDR3: CASRGTGNRNEKLFF; DNA: TGTGCCAGCAGAGGGACAGGGAACAGAAATGAAAAACTGTTTTTT
size: .; V: TRBV6-2/TRBV6-3; D: TRBD1; J: TRBJ1-2; CDR3: CASRKGGTGYLYGYTF; DNA: TGTGCCAGCAGGAAGGGCGGGACAGGCTACCTTTATGGCTACACCTTC
size: .; V: TRBV7-3; D: .; J: TRBJ2-3; CDR3: CASSFRLGTDTQYF; DNA: TGTGCCAGCAGCTTTCGACTAGGCACAGATACGCAGTATTTT
size: .; V: TRBV21-1; D: .; J: TRBJ1-5; CDR3: CASSKGGVQPQHF; DNA: TGTGCCAGCAGCAAAGGCGGTGTTCAGCCCCAGCATTTT
size: few; V: TRBV9; D: .; J: TRBJ2-7; CDR3: CASSVDGDNSYEQYF; DNA: TGTGCCAGCAGCGTCGACGGGGACAACTCCTACGAGCAGTACTTC
size: .; V: TRBV10-1; D: .; J: TRBJ2-7; CDR3: CASGVDWDEQYF; DNA: TGCGCCAGCGGTGTGGACTGGGACGAGCAGTACTTC
size: few; V: TRBV29-1; D: .; J: TRBJ1-2; CDR3: CSGGTDHGYTF; DNA: TGCAGCGGGGGGACCGACCATGGCTACACCTTC
size: few; V: TRBV28; D: .; J: TRBJ2-7; CDR3: CASIKQYF; DNA: TGTGCCAGCATTAAGCAGTACTTC